The clone carrying this TCR beta chain has a handful of counts. The antigen remains unidentified. Unique molecular identifiers were present in the TCR beta cDNA libraries. One entry per CDR3 protein results from TCRdb running MiXCR on the PCR reads. This repertoire shows some 690,000 distinct CDR3 sequences, approximately 30% found once; its top ten account for roughly 0.54%. The junction had 3 bases not matched to a gene; V was cut back by 5 bases and J by 7 bases. CDR3 length: 15 residues. The germline gives CDR1 SGHNT, CDR2 YENEEA. The sample comes from a study of post-analysis software for immune sequencing data. Overall study findings and caveats: Versus controls, multiple sclerosis patients showed significantly lower diversity (normalized Chao1). Patients showed TRBV5-6, TRBV5-1 and TRBV20-1 among 4 or 5 TRBV segments more frequent than in controls.

Sequencing used blood. The chain joins TRBV11-3 to TRBJ2-1; TRBD2 agrees at 15 bases. The origin of this receptor is a girl aged 10-17 years with multiple sclerosis. The CDR3 DNA sequence: TGTGCCAGCAGCGATGGACTAGCGGGGGGGAATGAGCAGTTCTTC. Protein product: CASSDGLAGGNEQFF.